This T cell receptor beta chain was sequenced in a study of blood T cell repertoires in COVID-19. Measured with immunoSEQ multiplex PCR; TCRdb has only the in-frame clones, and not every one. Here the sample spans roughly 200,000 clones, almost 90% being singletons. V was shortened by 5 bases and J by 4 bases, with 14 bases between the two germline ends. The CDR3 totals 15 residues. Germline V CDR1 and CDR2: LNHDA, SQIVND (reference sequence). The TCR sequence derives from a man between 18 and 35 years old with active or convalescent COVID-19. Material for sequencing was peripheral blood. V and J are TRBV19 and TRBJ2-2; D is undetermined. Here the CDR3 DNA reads TGTGCCAGTAGTCTGACACCAGTGCTCACCGGGGAGCTGTTTTTT. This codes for CASSLTPVLTGELFF.